The 17 T cell receptor beta chains given below trace back to one sample, sequenced in a study of OX40 agonist ivuxolimab in advanced cancers. Assay used: immunoSEQ multiplex PCR; TCRdb lists only in-frame clones, some missing. This sample has about 96,000 clones; 80% to 95% occur once, and the top ten carry roughly 1.6%. Sample: CD4+ or CD8+ T cells sorted from blood, taken in a trial of the OX40 agonist ivuxolimab. The source of these receptors is an adult with an advanced solid tumor such as melanoma, head and neck, liver or kidney cancer.

The chain couples TRBV7-2 to TRBJ1-2; D gene unclear. The CDR3 is 14 residues long. Germline-derived CDR1 and CDR2 are SGHTA and FQGNSA. Trimming removed 0 bases from V and 8 bases from J, with 13 bases in between. CDR3 coding DNA: TGTGCCAGCAGCTTAGCAGCGGACTCCTTGGGCTACACCTTC. Translation gives CASSLAADSLGYTF. The variable domain in full, completed from reference TRBV7-2 and TRBJ1-2, reads GAGVSQSPSNKVTEKGKDVELRCDPISGHTALYWYRQSLGQGLEFLIYFQGNSAPDKSGLPSDRFSAERTGGSVSTLTIQRTQQEDSAVYLCASSLAADSLGYTFGSGTRLTVV.

V usage is TRBV4-3 and J usage is TRBJ2-1; D ambiguous. The CDR3 covers 14 residues. Germline CDR1 is LGHNA and CDR2 is YSLEER. Trimming stripped 0 bases from V and 8 bases from J, with 11 bases between. The CDR3 DNA follows: TGCGCCAGCAGCCAAGATACGGATTTCTATGAGCAGTTCTTC. As protein: CASSQDTDFYEQFF.

This clone came up a few times. The rearrangement links TRBV27 to TRBJ2-7; D uncertain. With 4 bases removed from V and 5 bases from J, the gap between germline ends came to 12 bases. The CDR3 spans 13 residues. CDR1 and CDR2 (germline): MNHEY, SMNVEV (reference sequence). The CDR3 nucleotides read TGTGCCAGCAGTTCCTACCTACGGCACGAGCAGTACTTC. This gives the protein CASSSYLRHEQYF.

A single count supports this clone. V and J are TRBV29-1 and TRBJ1-2; possible D gene TRBD1, 6 bases. This CDR3 has 13 residues. Trimming removed 6 bases from V and 1 base from J, with 12 bases in between. Looked up from germline, CDR1 is SQVTM and CDR2 is ANQGSEA. The CDR3 DNA reads as TGCAGCGTATATGGACAGCTTAACTATGGCTACACCTTC. Encoded protein: CSVYGQLNYGYTF.

The chain is built from TRBV5-6 and TRBJ2-3; no firm D call. The germline CDR1 and CDR2 sequences are SGHDT and YYEEEE. This CDR3 has 17 residues. V was pared by 2 bases and J by 7 bases, with 23 bases between. CDR3 amino acids: CASSLIDIGLKVNTQYF. The CDR3 coding sequence is TGTGCCAGCAGCTTAATTGATATCGGTTTGAAAGTGAATACGCAGTATTTT.

The chain recombines TRBV19 with TRBJ2-2; TRBD1 matches at 7 bases. The CDR3 is 15 amino acids. Germline V gene sequence: CDR1 LNHDA, CDR2 SQIVND (reference sequence). The V segment lost 3 bases and the J segment 2 bases; nucleotides outside the gene matches: 3. In nucleotides, the CDR3 is TGTGCCAGTAGTATGCGACAGGGTAACACCGGGGAGCTGTTTTTT. This encodes CASSMRQGNTGELFF. Variable domain in full (rest from reference TRBV19 and TRBJ2-2): DGGITQSPKYLFRKEGQNVTLSCEQNLNHDAMYWYRQDPGQGLRLIYYSQIVNDFQKGDIAEGYSVSREKKESFPLTVTSAQKNPTAFYLCASSMRQGNTGELFFGEGSRLTVL.

The rearrangement uses TRBV30 and TRBJ1-4; no clear D. CDR3 size: 12 residues. Germline CDR1 reads GTSNPN; CDR2 reads SVGIG (reference sequence). Trimming shortened V by 3 bases and J by 6 bases, and 8 bases separated the two germline ends. The CDR3 nucleotides are TGTGCCTGGAGACCCTTGGATGAAAAACTGTTTTTT. It specifies CAWRPLDEKLFF.

The chain uses TRBV11-2 and TRBJ1-5; TRBD1 matches at 8 bases. Germline V gives CDR1 SGHAT, CDR2 FQNNGV. The ends lost 5 bases at V and 0 bases at J; junction bases unmatched: 6. CDR3 length equals 16 residues. CDR3 bases: TGTGCCAGCAGCCCCGACAGGGGAATTAGCAATCAGCCCCAGCATTTT. Translation: CASSPDRGISNQPQHF.

The chain employs TRBV2 and TRBJ2-1, with 9 bases aligning to TRBD1. The trim removed 7 bases at V and 6 bases at J, leaving 7 bases unmatched. The CDR3 contains 14 residues. Per the germline V gene, CDR1 is SNHLY and CDR2 is FYNNEI. This chain's CDR3 is CASTRDREANEQFF. CDR3 sequence (DNA): TGTGCCAGCACCCGGGACAGGGAGGCCAATGAGCAGTTCTTC.

The genes are TRBV11-3 and TRBJ2-1; D unclear. The germline CDR1 and CDR2 sequences are SGHNT and YENEEA. The CDR3 is 13 amino acids. V was pared by 3 bases and J by 6 bases, with 9 bases between. CDR3: CASSFSSSNEQFF. The CDR3 DNA sequence: TGTGCCAGCAGCTTTTCTTCTAGCAATGAGCAGTTCTTC. The complete variable domain, with remaining parts taken from reference TRBV11-3 and TRBJ2-1, reads EAGVVQSPRYKIIEKKQPVAFWCNPISGHNTLYWYLQNLGQGPELLIRYENEEAVDDSQLPKDRFSAERLKGVDSTLKIQPAELGDSAVYLCASSFSSSNEQFFGPGTRLTVL.

The CDR3 region has the DNA TGTGCCAGCAGGATTCAGGCGGTGAACACTGAAGCTTTCTTT. Protein: CASRIQAVNTEAFF. The chain is built from TRBV7-9 and TRBJ1-1; unclear D gene. Trimming shortened V by 6 bases and J by 0 bases, and 11 bases separated the two germline ends. Germline V gene lookup returns CDR1 SEHNR and CDR2 FQNEAQ (reference sequence). The CDR3 is made up of 14 amino acids. Full variable domain (remainder filled in from reference TRBV7-9 and TRBJ1-1): DTGVSQNPRHKITKRGQNVTFRCDPISEHNRLYWYRQTLGQGPEFLTYFQNEAQLEKSRLLSDRFSAERPKGSFSTLEIQRTEQGDSAMYLCASRIQAVNTEAFFGQGTRLTVV.

DNA for the CDR3: TGTGCCAGCAGCTTAACCGGGACACTCGTTATATATAGCAATCAGCCCCAGCATTTT. It specifies CASSLTGTLVIYSNQPQHF. The chain couples TRBV7-8 to TRBJ1-5; D perhaps matches TRBD1 (6 bases). The CDR3 contains 19 residues. CDR1 is SGHVS and CDR2 is FQNEAQ in the germline V gene. V lost 2 bases and J 0 bases, leaving 20 bases between the germline ends.

The chain carries TRBV15 and TRBJ1-3, with D uncertain. Germline assignment: CDR1 LNHNV and CDR2 YYDKDF (reference sequence). Between the trimmed V and J ends, which lost 0 bases and 4 bases, there was a span of 10 bases. The CDR3 has 15 residues. CDR3 nucleotide sequence: TGTGCCACCAGCAGAGACCAAGGTTCCGGAAACACCATATATTTT. The encoded protein is CATSRDQGSGNTIYF.

The chain couples TRBV7-2 to TRBJ1-1, with D maybe TRBD1 (6 bases). Looked up from germline, CDR1 is SGHTA and CDR2 is FQGNSA. This CDR3 has 15 residues. The V gene lost 1 base and the J gene lost 5 bases, with 14 bases spanning the gap. The CDR3 region has the DNA TGTGCCAGCAGCTTAGTAGGGTCAGGGGTTACTGAAGCTTTCTTT. Its protein product is CASSLVGSGVTEAFF.

This sequence joins TRBV6-5 and TRBJ2-7; 7 bases align to TRBD1. Germline-derived CDR1 and CDR2 are MNHEY and SVGAGI. The CDR3 consists of 11 residues. After removal of 5 bases from V and 9 bases from J, the junction contained 4 bases not matched to a gene. The CDR3 here is CASSTGVGQYF. CDR3 in DNA: TGTGCCAGCAGTACAGGGGTAGGGCAGTACTTC.

This clone was observed once. The chain is built from TRBV6-5 and TRBJ2-2; TRBD2 aligns across 7 bases. This CDR3 comprises 14 residues. Germline V gives CDR1 MNHEY, CDR2 SVGAGI. After removal of 2 bases from V and 4 bases from J, the junction contained 1 base not matched to a gene. The CDR3, as DNA: TGTGCCAGCAGTTACAAGCGGGGCACCGGGGAGCTGTTTTTT. Its protein product is CASSYKRGTGELFF.

V is TRBV18 and J is TRBJ1-2, with 8 positions matching TRBD1. J was trimmed by 4 bases and V by 3 bases; bases with no gene match: 4. CDR3 length: 14 residues. Germline V gene lookup returns CDR1 KGHSH and CDR2 LQKENI. The CDR3 sequence: CASSPGQEGYGYTF. The CDR3 coding sequence is TGTGCCAGCTCACCGGGACAGGAGGGCTATGGCTACACCTTC.